These T cell receptor beta chains were read from a single sample in a study of OX40 agonist ivuxolimab in advanced cancers. Sequencing used immunoSEQ multiplex PCR; TCRdb keeps in-frame clones, though not all of them. The profile shows 35,000 or so clones, about nine tenths of them singletons. The starting material was CD4+ or CD8+ T cells sorted from blood, obtained in a trial of the OX40 agonist ivuxolimab. These receptors were obtained from an adult with an advanced solid tumor such as melanoma, head and neck, liver or kidney cancer. CDR3s include the opening cysteine and the closing phenylalanine or tryptophan. The D gene is left open where the match is weak. Clone size is not always given. Where it is, it says once, few, many or a class for expanded clones.

.,TRBV18,.,TRBJ2-2,CASSLGGTGELFF,TGTGCCAGCTCATTAGGAGGCACCGGGGAGCTGTTTTTT
.,TRBV6-4,.,TRBJ2-2,CASSLQGTTGELFF,TGTGCCAGCAGCTTACAGGGTACCACCGGGGAGCTGTTTTTT
once,TRBV27,.,TRBJ1-2,CASSYTPPYGVYGNYGYTF,TGTGCCAGCAGTTACACACCCCCTTACGGGGTCTACGGGAACTATGGCTACACCTTC
.,TRBV25-1,.,TRBJ1-6,CASSGPDLVISPLHF,TGTGCCAGCAGTGGACCTGACCTGGTAATTTCACCCCTCCACTTT
once,TRBV18,.,TRBJ2-6,CASSPPRGSGANVLTF,TGTGCCAGCTCACCACCGAGAGGTTCTGGGGCCAACGTCCTGACTTTC
.,TRBV5-1,.,TRBJ1-4,CASSLFHVNEKLFF,TGCGCCAGCAGCTTGTTCCACGTCAATGAAAAACTGTTTTTT
.,TRBV7-6,.,TRBJ2-1,CASSLEQQYNEQFF,TGTGCCAGCAGCTTAGAGCAGCAATACAATGAGCAGTTCTTC
.,TRBV2,.,TRBJ1-4,CASKSRDILLFEKLFF,TGTGCCAGCAAGTCTCGGGACATCTTGCTCTTCGAAAAACTGTTTTTT
.,TRBV9,.,TRBJ2-2,CASSPLRSAGELFF,TGTGCCAGCAGCCCATTGAGGTCGGCCGGGGAGCTGTTTTTT
.,TRBV4-2,TRBD2,TRBJ2-7,CASSQAAGGPDEQYF,TGTGCCAGCAGCCAGGCAGCGGGAGGGCCGGACGAGCAGTACTTC
.,TRBV11-2,TRBD2,TRBJ2-2,CASSLSPSGSHGELFF,TGTGCCAGCAGCTTAAGTCCTAGCGGGTCCCACGGGGAGCTGTTTTTT
.,TRBV19,TRBD2,TRBJ2-1,CASTFRASGSNEQFF,TGTGCCAGTACATTTCGGGCTAGCGGGAGTAATGAGCAGTTCTTC
.,TRBV18,TRBD1,TRBJ2-3,CASSRTGGRTDTQYF,TGTGCCAGCTCACGAACAGGGGGCCGCACAGATACGCAGTATTTT
.,TRBV19,TRBD1,TRBJ2-7,CASSRGQGLTYEQYF,TGTGCCAGTAGTAGGGGACAGGGGCTTACCTACGAGCAGTACTTC
.,TRBV19,TRBD2,TRBJ2-5,CASSATSGLETQYF,TGTGCCAGTAGTGCTACTAGCGGGTTGGAGACCCAGTACTTC
.,TRBV19,TRBD1,TRBJ1-2,CAGKGDRAGYTF,TGTGCCGGAAAAGGGGACAGGGCTGGCTACACCTTC
.,TRBV19,.,TRBJ2-7,CASSRTGRGDEQYF,TGTGCCAGTAGTCGGACGGGTCGCGGGGACGAGCAGTACTTC
.,TRBV25-1,.,TRBJ1-4,CASSEGGVRGEKLFF,TGTGCCAGCAGTGAAGGGGGGGTGAGGGGTGAAAAACTGTTTTTT
.,TRBV21-1,.,TRBJ1-1,CASSKGQKGMNTEAFF,TGTGCCAGCAGCAAAGGGCAGAAGGGTATGAACACTGAAGCTTTCTTT
once,TRBV19,.,TRBJ1-1,CASSINPGMNTEAFF,TGTGCCAGTAGTATAAATCCAGGGATGAACACTGAAGCTTTCTTT
.,TRBV27,.,TRBJ2-5,CASRPGRWQETQYF,TGTGCCAGCAGGCCGGGAAGATGGCAAGAGACCCAGTACTTC
.,TRBV5-1,.,TRBJ2-7,CASSLNQGIGEQYF,TGCGCCAGCAGCTTGAACCAGGGGATTGGGGAGCAGTACTTC
.,TRBV6-1,.,TRBJ1-1,CASRLLRNTEAFF,TGTGCCAGCAGGCTACTCAGGAACACTGAAGCTTTCTTT
.,TRBV9,TRBD1,TRBJ2-3,CASSVRQGASPGLYRDTQYF,TGTGCCAGCAGCGTACGACAGGGGGCTTCTCCGGGACTTTATCGAGATACGCAGTATTTT
.,TRBV10-3,.,TRBJ1-3,CASRSSGNTIYF,TGTGCCAGCCGTAGCTCTGGAAACACCATATATTTT
.,TRBV9,.,TRBJ1-3,CASSVESSGNTIYF,TGTGCCAGCAGCGTAGAGAGCTCTGGAAACACCATATATTTT
.,TRBV29-1,.,TRBJ2-1,CSVEDGGGEQFF,TGCAGCGTTGAAGATGGGGGCGGTGAGCAGTTCTTC
.,TRBV27,TRBD2,TRBJ2-7,CASSLSLAASYEQYF,TGTGCCAGCAGTTTATCACTAGCGGCCTCCTACGAGCAGTACTTC
.,TRBV10-3,.,TRBJ2-3,CAIRGGDTQYF,TGTGCCATCAGGGGGGGAGATACGCAGTATTTT
.,TRBV28,TRBD1,TRBJ2-5,CASRMTGEETQYF,TGTGCCAGCAGGATGACAGGGGAAGAGACCCAGTACTTC
once,TRBV5-1,TRBD2,TRBJ2-7,CASSPQLLAAMNPDEQYF,TGCGCCAGCAGCCCCCAGTTACTAGCGGCGATGAACCCGGACGAGCAGTACTTC
once,TRBV10-3,TRBD2,TRBJ2-3,CAISGPLASGSTDTQYF,TGTGCCATCAGTGGGCCTCTGGCTAGCGGCTCTACAGATACGCAGTATTTT
.,TRBV6-1,TRBD2,TRBJ2-7,CASSWTSGSLHEQYF,TGTGCCAGCAGTTGGACTAGCGGGAGTCTCCACGAGCAGTACTTC
.,TRBV4-1,TRBD2,TRBJ2-3,CASSIHGTSGTDTQYF,TGCGCCAGCAGCATACATGGGACTAGCGGCACAGATACGCAGTATTTT
.,TRBV30,.,TRBJ2-2,CAWKRQGNTGELFF,TGTGCCTGGAAACGTCAGGGTAACACCGGGGAGCTGTTTTTT